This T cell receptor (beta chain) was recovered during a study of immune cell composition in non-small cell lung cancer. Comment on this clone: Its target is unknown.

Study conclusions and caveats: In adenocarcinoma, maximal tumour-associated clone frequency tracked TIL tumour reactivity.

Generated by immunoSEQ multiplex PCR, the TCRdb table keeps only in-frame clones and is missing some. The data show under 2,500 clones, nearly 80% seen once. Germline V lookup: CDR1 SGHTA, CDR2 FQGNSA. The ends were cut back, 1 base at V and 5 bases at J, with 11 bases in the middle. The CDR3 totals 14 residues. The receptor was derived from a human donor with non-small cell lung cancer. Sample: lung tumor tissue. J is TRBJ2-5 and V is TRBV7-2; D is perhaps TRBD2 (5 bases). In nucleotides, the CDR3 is TGTGCCAGCAGCTTAGTTCGGGGAAGGGAGACCCAGTACTTC. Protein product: CASSLVRGRETQYF.